The rows below give T cell receptor beta chains drawn from one sample of a study of T cell responses to AZD1222 COVID-19 vaccine. Produced via immunoSEQ multiplex PCR; TCRdb's table is partial and in-frame only. This sample has 150,000 or so clones; roughly nine tenths occur once, and the top ten carry around 7%. The material sequenced was peripheral blood, taken on day 0 of AZD1222 vaccination. These TCRs come from an adult in good health. Both conserved end residues are part of each CDR3. Each record gives: clone size, V gene, CDR3 length, D gene, J gene, CDR3 protein, CDR3 DNA. A D gene is named only where the DNA matches it firmly. A clone size is listed for some rows: how often the clone was seen (once, few, many), or a class if it is expanded.

.	TRBV4-2	16	TRBD1	TRBJ1-4	CASSQDSGQGDEKLFF	TGTGCCAGCAGCCAAGATTCGGGACAGGGGGACGAAAAACTGTTTTTT
.	TRBV9	15	TRBD1	TRBJ1-6	CASSVEGQANSPLHF	TGTGCCAGCAGCGTAGAGGGACAGGCAAATTCACCCCTCCACTTT
.	TRBV29-1	16	TRBD1	TRBJ1-2	CSGELRGQEANYGYTF	TGCAGCGGGGAACTCAGGGGGCAGGAGGCTAACTATGGCTACACCTTC
.	TRBV20-1	11	TRBD1	TRBJ1-2	CSAITRDRWRF	TGCAGTGCTATCACCCGGGACAGGTGGAGATTC
.	TRBV27	14	.	TRBJ1-5	CASSLFASNQPQHF	TGTGCCAGCAGTTTATTCGCTAGCAATCAGCCCCAGCATTTT
.	TRBV6-4	15	TRBD1	TRBJ2-3	CASSEGQGTTDTQYF	TGTGCCAGCAGTGAGGGACAGGGGACCACAGATACGCAGTATTTT
.	TRBV14	13	.	TRBJ1-3	CASSQVGGNTIYF	TGTGCCAGCAGCCAAGTAGGAGGAAACACCATATATTTT
.	TRBV12-3/TRBV12-4	10	.	TRBJ2-1	CASRENEQFF	TGTGCCAGCAGGGAGAATGAGCAGTTCTTC
.	TRBV6-2/TRBV6-3	17	TRBD1	TRBJ2-1	CASSYSGQPFSYNEQFF	TGTGCCAGCAGTTACTCGGGACAGCCCTTCTCCTACAATGAGCAGTTCTTC
.	TRBV9	15	TRBD1	TRBJ2-7	CASSPLGTGGYEQYF	TGTGCCAGCAGCCCCCTAGGGACAGGGGGCTACGAGCAGTACTTC
.	TRBV7-8	14	.	TRBJ2-7	CASSLADSLYEQYF	TGTGCCAGCAGCTTAGCGGACAGTCTCTACGAGCAGTACTTC
.	TRBV11-2	13	.	TRBJ1-1	CASSLIVDTEAFF	TGTGCCAGCAGCTTAATAGTGGACACTGAAGCTTTCTTT
.	TRBV28	12	.	TRBJ1-5	CASSLINQPQHF	TGTGCCAGCAGTTTAATAAATCAGCCCCAGCATTTT
.	TRBV2	13	.	TRBJ2-3	CASRYSSADTQYF	TGTGCCAGCAGATATTCTAGCGCAGATACGCAGTATTTT
.	TRBV18	15	TRBD1	TRBJ2-3	CASSPLRGPTDTQYF	TGTGCCAGCTCCCCTCTAAGGGGGCCAACAGATACGCAGTATTTT
many	TRBV4-1	16	.	TRBJ2-6	CASSPLGRGGANVLTF	TGCGCCAGCAGCCCTTTGGGGCGCGGTGGGGCCAACGTCCTGACTTTC
.	TRBV5-4	12	.	TRBJ1-1	CASSAKQGSTFF	TGTGCCAGCAGCGCCAAACAGGGAAGCACTTTCTTT
once	TRBV27	16	TRBD1	TRBJ2-7	CASSKTGGHKTYEQYF	TGTGCCAGCAGTAAGACAGGGGGCCATAAGACCTACGAGCAGTACTTC
.	TRBV7-8	15	TRBD2	TRBJ2-1	CASSLGLGGYNEQFF	TGTGCCAGCAGCTTGGGACTAGGGGGATACAATGAGCAGTTCTTC
.	TRBV4-3	15	TRBD1	TRBJ1-2	CASSQNVGTGHGYTF	TGCGCCAGCAGCCAAAATGTTGGGACAGGGCATGGCTACACCTTC
.	TRBV7-2	16	.	TRBJ1-3	CASSLSPGSSGNTIYF	TGTGCCAGCAGCTTAAGCCCTGGGAGCTCTGGAAACACCATATATTTT
.	TRBV5-1	15	TRBD1	TRBJ2-1	CASSLNQQGASEQFF	TGCGCCAGCAGCTTGAACCAACAGGGGGCTAGTGAGCAGTTCTTC
.	TRBV7-2	17	TRBD1	TRBJ1-6	CASSSGQGVGYNSPLHF	TGTGCCAGCAGCTCAGGACAGGGTGTCGGCTATAATTCACCCCTCCACTTT
.	TRBV30	17	TRBD1	TRBJ1-4	CAWSVFFLGQGREKLFF	TGTGCCTGGAGTGTATTCTTTCTGGGACAGGGAAGAGAAAAACTGTTTTTT
.	TRBV5-1	14	.	TRBJ1-3	CASSSGGAGNTIYF	TGCGCCAGCAGCTCTGGAGGGGCGGGAAACACCATATATTTT
.	TRBV28	13	.	TRBJ1-1	CASSLIGNTEAFF	TGTGCCAGCAGTTTGATTGGGAACACTGAAGCTTTCTTT
.	TRBV6-6	15	.	TRBJ2-7	CASSTSRVLIYEQYF	TGTGCCAGCAGTACAAGCAGGGTTTTAATCTACGAGCAGTACTTC
once	TRBV19	17	.	TRBJ2-6	CASSIGGSSSGANVLTF	TGTGCCAGTAGTATAGGAGGCAGTTCCTCTGGGGCCAACGTCCTGACTTTC
.	TRBV6-2/TRBV6-3	16	.	TRBJ1-5	CASSPERGDGYQPQHF	TGTGCCAGCAGCCCAGAAAGAGGGGACGGTTATCAGCCCCAGCATTTT
.	TRBV30	16	.	TRBJ1-1	CAWSGWTGRLNTEAFF	TGTGCCTGGAGTGGCTGGACCGGACGGCTGAACACTGAAGCTTTCTTT
.	TRBV7-2	13	.	TRBJ1-1	CASSSDRNTEAFF	TGTGCCAGCAGCTCAGACCGGAACACTGAAGCTTTCTTT
.	TRBV11-2	16	TRBD2	TRBJ2-1	CASNPTGGSSYNEQFF	TGTGCCAGCAACCCAACGGGGGGAAGCTCCTACAATGAGCAGTTCTTC
.	TRBV30	13	.	TRBJ1-2	CAWVRQSFYGYTF	TGTGCCTGGGTCCGACAGTCTTTCTATGGCTACACCTTC
.	TRBV3-1/TRBV3-2	13	.	TRBJ1-2	CASSEGAHYGYTF	TGTGCCAGCAGCGAGGGTGCCCACTATGGCTACACCTTC
.	TRBV18	13	.	TRBJ2-7	CASSPLMGYEQYF	TGTGCCAGCTCACCACTAATGGGGTACGAGCAGTACTTC
.	TRBV4-2	14	.	TRBJ1-1	CASSQDYRNTEAFF	TGTGCCAGCAGCCAAGATTATCGGAACACTGAAGCTTTCTTT
.	TRBV6-5	11	.	TRBJ1-2	CASSSWKGYTF	TGTGCCAGCAGTTCCTGGAAGGGCTACACCTTC
once	TRBV30	13	.	TRBJ1-6	CAWKEGDGSPLHF	TGTGCCTGGAAGGAAGGGGACGGTTCACCCCTCCACTTT
.	TRBV7-2	13	.	TRBJ2-3	CASSLVRSWAQYF	TGTGCCAGCAGCTTAGTTCGGAGTTGGGCGCAGTATTTT
.	TRBV5-4	12	.	TRBJ1-1	CASSEGPTEAFF	TGTGCCAGCAGTGAAGGGCCGACTGAAGCTTTCTTT
.	TRBV9	14	.	TRBJ1-2	CASSVVGASNGYTF	TGTGCCAGCAGCGTAGTGGGGGCCTCGAACGGCTACACCTTC
.	TRBV10-3	14	.	TRBJ1-5	CAISEGQGNQPQHF	TGTGCCATCAGTGAAGGGCAGGGCAATCAGCCCCAGCATTTT
.	TRBV6-5	15	TRBD2	TRBJ2-7	CASAPAGRTSDEQYF	TGTGCCAGCGCCCCCGCAGGCCGGACTAGCGACGAGCAGTACTTC
.	TRBV4-2	17	TRBD1	TRBJ1-2	CASSQVAGQGLEYGYTF	TGTGCCAGCAGCCAAGTCGCGGGACAGGGCTTGGAGTATGGCTACACCTTC
once	TRBV15	11	.	TRBJ2-7	CATSNSYEQYF	TGTGCCACCAGCAATTCCTACGAGCAGTACTTC
.	TRBV30	13	.	TRBJ1-6	CAWSPEGLLPLHF	TGTGCCTGGAGCCCCGAAGGACTGCTGCCCCTCCACTTT